This T cell receptor (beta chain) stems from a study of control samples from healthy donors and cancer patients. The assay was immunoSEQ multiplex PCR, and TCRdb's table has in-frame clones only and misses some. The sample has approximately 150,000 clones, roughly 88% seen once. This clonotype originated in a man in his late teens or twenties in good health. The sequenced sample was blood.

CDR3 bases: TGTGCCTGGACTTTGGGCTATGGCTACACCTTC. Protein product: CAWTLGYGYTF. The rearrangement uses TRBV30 and TRBJ1-2; no clear D gene. With 4 bases removed from V and 4 bases from J, the gap between germline ends came to 7 bases. This CDR3 contains 11 residues. Germline CDR1 reads GTSNPN; CDR2 reads SVGIG (reference sequence).